Each of the 32 T cell receptor beta chains below was sequenced from the same sample in a study of beta chain features in type 1 diabetes. Sequenced material consisted of expressed TCRB transcripts (all of the isolated RNA was reverse transcribed). Measured with immunoSEQ multiplex PCR; TCRdb has only the in-frame clones, and not every one. The sample has under 400,000 clones; around 13% are singletons. Sequencing was performed on central memory CD4+ T cells from blood. These receptors came from a man aged 30 to 39 in good health.

This clone came up a few times. This may arise from a read error, as a much more abundant clone is one base away. This CDR3 reads CASSVSSYEQYF. The CDR3 region has the DNA TGTGCCAGCAGCGTGAGCTCCTACGAGCAGTACTTC. This chain uses TRBV7-2 with TRBJ2-7, with D hard to call. The CDR3 spans 12 residues. The germline gives CDR1 SGHTA, CDR2 FQGNSA. V lost 5 bases, J lost 0 bases, and 5 bases lay in between.

This clone was found once. Mismatch with germline at one junction end may stem from a read error. The CDR3 region has the DNA TGCGCCAGCAGTTTTAGCGGGGGAAATACGCAGTATTTT. It specifies CASSFSGGNTQYF. This chain connects TRBV7-9 to TRBJ2-3; 9 bases are shared with TRBD2. CDR1 is SEHNR and CDR2 is FQNEAQ in the germline V gene (reference sequence). This CDR3 is 13 amino acids long. Filled out from reference TRBV7-9 and TRBJ2-3, the complete variable domain reads DTGVSQNPRHKITKRGQNVTFRCDPISEHNRLYWYRQTLGQGPEFLTYFQNEAQLEKSRLLSDRFSAERPKGSFSTLEIQRTEQGDSAMYLCASSFSGGNTQYFGPGTRLTVL.

Of note for this clone: Other DNA variants within this sample encode the same CDR3. The chain recombines TRBV20-1 with TRBJ1-2; D is ambiguous. This CDR3 has 10 residues. Germline V gene lookup returns CDR1 DFQATT and CDR2 SNEGSKA (reference sequence). Trimming stripped 3 bases from V and 8 bases from J, with 7 bases between. The CDR3 is CSASFNGYTF. The CDR3, as DNA: TGCAGTGCTAGTTTTAACGGCTACACCTTC.

This clone was recorded many times. This same CDR3 is encoded by further DNA sequences in the sample. The chain employs TRBV7-2 and TRBJ2-3; 16 positions agree with TRBD2. The CDR3 extends over 17 amino acids. J was trimmed by 5 bases and V by 5 bases; bases with no gene match: 7. Germline V gives CDR1 SGHTA, CDR2 FQGNSA. CDR3 sequence (DNA): TGTGCCAGCAGCCCTGGGACTAGCGGGGGGGCCATAGATACGCAGTATTTT. Its translation is CASSPGTSGGAIDTQYF.

V gene TRBV5-8 combines with J gene TRBJ1-5; no definite D call. The V end lost 1 base, the J end lost 9 bases, and 20 bases lay between the germline ends. The CDR3 extends over 16 amino acids. Germline values: CDR1 SGHTS, CDR2 YDEGEE. CDR3 residues: CASSLSSSGPTRPQHF. DNA for the CDR3: TGTGCCAGCAGCTTGTCGTCGTCCGGTCCAACGCGGCCCCAGCATTTT.

In its sample, this clone was seen a few times. Other nucleotide sequences from this sample produce the same CDR3. The gene calls are TRBV4-3 and TRBJ1-1; tentatively, D is TRBD1 (5 bases). The CDR3 is 14 amino acids. The germline gives CDR1 LGHNA, CDR2 YSLEER. The ends were cut back, 6 bases at V and 0 bases at J, with 11 bases in the middle. In DNA form, the CDR3 reads TGCGCCAGCAGTCGGGGACGGATGAACACTGAAGCTTTCTTT. It translates to CASSRGRMNTEAFF.

This clone appeared a few times. The chain employs TRBV5-6 and TRBJ1-2, with D perhaps matching TRBD1 (5 bases). Germline V lookup: CDR1 SGHDT, CDR2 YYEEEE. V gave up 0 bases and J gave up 6 bases, with 9 bases separating them. The CDR3 runs to 13 residues. CDR3 protein: CASSLVRDDGYTF. Written as DNA, the CDR3 is TGTGCCAGCAGCTTGGTTAGGGACGATGGCTACACCTTC.

This chain links TRBV5-8 with TRBJ2-3, with unresolved D. The CDR3 has 15 amino acids. V was clipped by 0 bases and J by 2 bases, with 10 bases between them. CDR1 and CDR2 (germline): SGHTS, YDEGEE. The CDR3 DNA sequence: TGTGCCAGCAGCTTGGGGACGGTGATCACAGATACGCAGTATTTT. Its protein product is CASSLGTVITDTQYF.

Only a few counts were recorded for this clone. The gene calls are TRBV5-1 and TRBJ1-6, with TRBD1 as a possible D gene (5 bases). The germline V gene has CDR1 SGHRS and CDR2 YFSETQ. V lost 5 bases and J lost 3, with 6 bases in between. The CDR3 totals 13 residues. The CDR3 is CASRTDYNSPLHF. The CDR3 DNA is TGCGCCAGCAGGACAGACTATAATTCACCCCTCCACTTT. The full variable domain, with the rest looked up from reference TRBV5-1 and TRBJ1-6, is KAGVTQTPRYLIKTRGQQVTLSCSPISGHRSVSWYQQTPGQGLQFLFEYFSETQRNKGNFPGRFSGRQFSNSRSEMNVSTLELGDSALYLCASRTDYNSPLHFGNGTRLTVT.

This clone was seen a few times. V gene TRBV27 combines with J gene TRBJ1-2; 9 nucleotides match TRBD1. The CDR3 has 14 amino acids. Germline CDR1 and CDR2: MNHEY and SMNVEV (reference sequence). The ends lost 6 bases at V and 6 bases at J; junction bases unmatched: 8. The CDR3 here is CASRRTGEENGYTF. DNA for the CDR3: TGTGCCAGCAGACGGACAGGGGAGGAAAATGGCTACACCTTC.

V is TRBV9 and J is TRBJ2-7, with D possibly matching TRBD1 (5 bases). The V gene lost 4 bases and the J gene lost 3 bases, with 14 bases spanning the gap. This CDR3 spans 14 amino acids. Germline V gene lookup returns CDR1 SGDLS and CDR2 YYNGEE. The CDR3 is CASSPHDRFYEQYF. The CDR3 DNA follows: TGTGCCAGCAGCCCGCACGACAGATTCTACGAGCAGTACTTC.

This chain joins TRBV10-3 and TRBJ2-7, with TRBD1 matching 8 bases. Per germline, CDR1 ENHRY and CDR2 SYGVKD. The CDR3 runs to 15 residues. Unmatched junction bases numbered 7, after V lost 6 bases and J lost 0 bases. The CDR3 nucleotides read TGTGCCATCAGCGATGGACAGGGAAGCTCCTACGAGCAGTACTTC. Its protein product is CAISDGQGSSYEQYF.

The chain uses TRBV30 and TRBJ1-2; D is uncertain. Germline lookup yields CDR1 GTSNPN and CDR2 SVGIG (reference sequence). The CDR3 totals 15 residues. Trimming cost V 3 bases and J 4 bases, with 18 bases left between them. The CDR3 is CAWRPGRRATYGYTF. DNA of the CDR3: TGTGCCTGGAGGCCAGGCCGGCGGGCTACCTATGGCTACACCTTC.

In its sample, this clone was seen a few times. The V and J genes are TRBV30 and TRBJ2-5; TRBD2 agrees at 9 bases. The CDR3 length is 13 residues. Germline CDR1 is GTSNPN and CDR2 is SVGIG (reference sequence). The ends lost 6 bases at V and 6 bases at J; junction bases unmatched: 8. CDR3 sequence (DNA): TGTGCCTGCTCTAGCGGGACGGGAAAGACCCAGTACTTC. Translated, it gives CACSSGTGKTQYF.

This clone was observed a handful of times. The gene calls are TRBV4-1 and TRBJ2-5, with D unresolved. The CDR3 is 14 residues long. V was pared by 0 bases and J by 6 bases, with 11 bases between. Germline assignment: CDR1 MGHRA and CDR2 YSYEKL. CDR3 in amino acids: CASSQDPSSKTQYF. Here the CDR3 DNA reads TGCGCCAGCAGCCAAGACCCCTCGTCGAAGACCCAGTACTTC.

The chain uses TRBV1 and TRBJ2-7. TRBV1 counts as a pseudogene. The CDR3 spans 15 residues. CDR3 in amino acids: CTSSQGGESSYEQYV. CDR3 in DNA: TGCACCAGCAGCCAAGGAGGGGAAAGCTCCTACGAGCAGTACGTC.

This clone was found a few times. The chain combines TRBV7-9 with TRBJ2-7; 8 positions match TRBD2. The germline V gene encodes CDR1 SEHNR and CDR2 FQNEAQ (reference sequence). The CDR3 sequence is 17 residues long. J lost 0 bases, V lost 4 bases, and 11 bases had no gene match. CDR3 sequence reads: CASSSAGGVGGSYEQYF. For the CDR3, the DNA is TGTGCCAGCAGCTCCGCCGGGGGGGTAGGAGGCTCCTACGAGCAGTACTTC.

The CDR3, as DNA: TGTGCCAGCTCACCGGGACAGGGAGGCGGCTACACCTTC. Protein product: CASSPGQGGGYTF. The rearrangement joins TRBV18 to TRBJ1-2, with 9 bases aligning to TRBD1. Unmatched junction bases numbered 4, after V lost 3 bases and J lost 8 bases. Germline CDR1 and CDR2: KGHSH and LQKENI. This CDR3 is built from 13 residues.

This clone was seen more than once but under ten times. The J gene is TRBJ2-3, the V gene TRBV5-6, with D maybe TRBD1 (5 bases). With 3 bases removed from V and 5 bases from J, the gap between germline ends came to 13 bases. The CDR3 contains 14 residues. Germline assignment: CDR1 SGHDT and CDR2 YYEEEE. CDR3 coding DNA: TGTGCCAGCAGCTCACGGCAGGGTGGAGATACGCAGTATTTT. This translates into CASSSRQGGDTQYF.

The gene calls are TRBV30 and TRBJ2-5; perhaps TRBD2 as D (5 bases). The germline CDR1 and CDR2 sequences are GTSNPN and SVGIG (reference sequence). The CDR3 has 15 amino acids. V dropped 8 bases and J dropped 5 bases, with 24 bases sitting between them. CDR3 nucleotides: TGTGCCAGCAGCTTAGAGACGGGGATGGGTGAGACCCAGTACTTC. Encoded protein: CASSLETGMGETQYF.

This chain joins TRBV2 and TRBJ2-3, with 10 bases aligning to TRBD2. Germline-derived CDR1 and CDR2 are SNHLY and FYNNEI. J gave up 4 bases and V 6 bases, and 10 bases lay outside the gene matches. The CDR3 is made up of 16 amino acids. CDR3 DNA sequence: TGTGCCAGCAGGTCCACTCTAGCGGGAGTGGCAGATACGCAGTATTTT. Its protein product is CASRSTLAGVADTQYF.

This clone was seen a handful of times. The V call is TRBV7-9, the J call TRBJ2-2, with D tentatively TRBD1 (6 bases). Between the trimmed V and J ends, which lost 5 bases and 4 bases, there was a span of 20 bases. The CDR3 spans 17 residues. Germline values: CDR1 SEHNR, CDR2 FQNEAQ (reference sequence). The CDR3 here is CASSPRDNPGGTGELFF. The CDR3 DNA reads as TGTGCCAGCAGCCCCCGGGACAACCCTGGAGGCACCGGGGAGCTGTTTTTT.

Concerning this clone itself: One end of the junction does not line up with germline, which may come from a read error. The chain combines TRBV6-5 with TRBJ1-6; possibly TRBD1 for D (6 bases). The germline V gene encodes CDR1 MNHEY and CDR2 SVGAGI. This CDR3 has 14 amino acids. CDR3 sequence: CASRLDRLNSPLRF. The DNA of the CDR3 is TGTGCCAGCAGACTCGACAGGTTAAATTCACCCCTCCGCTTT.

This clone was seen a handful of times. The rearrangement links TRBV4-1 to TRBJ2-1, with TRBD2 identical over 7 bases. The CDR3 is 14 amino acids. Trimming cost V 4 bases and J 7 bases; bases outside gene matches: 7. Germline values: CDR1 MGHRA, CDR2 YSYEKL. The CDR3 nucleotides are TGCGCCAGCAGCCGGCGGGAGTCAGATAATGAGCAGTTCTTC. It specifies CASSRRESDNEQFF.

This clone was seen a few times. The chain is built from TRBV10-3 and TRBJ2-1; TRBD1 aligns across 8 bases. CDR3 length: 18 residues. With V trimmed by 2 bases and J by 6 bases, 15 bases remained unmatched. Germline CDR1 and CDR2: ENHRY and SYGVKD. CDR3 sequence: CAISEPISGTGHFNEQFF. CDR3 nucleotides: TGTGCCATCAGTGAGCCAATATCCGGGACAGGTCATTTCAATGAGCAGTTCTTC.

The table lists this clone with many counts. The J gene is TRBJ2-1, the V gene TRBV7-2; D gene unclear. Germline CDR1 SGHTA, CDR2 FQGNSA. V was clipped by 3 bases and J by 7 bases, with 10 bases between them. The length of the CDR3 is 13 residues. The CDR3 is CASSLISSNEQFF. The DNA of the CDR3 is TGTGCCAGCAGCTTGATCTCTTCTAATGAGCAGTTCTTC.

The chain couples TRBV7-9 to TRBJ2-5; D possibly uses TRBD1 or TRBD2 (5 bases each). V gave up 5 bases and J gave up 9 bases, with 16 bases separating them. Per the germline V gene, CDR1 is SEHNR and CDR2 is FQNEAQ (reference sequence). The CDR3 consists of 13 residues. The CDR3 here is CASSGGTEGAQYF. CDR3 DNA: TGTGCCAGCAGCGGGGGTACAGAAGGGGCCCAGTACTTC. Together with reference TRBV7-9 and TRBJ2-5, the CDR3 gives the full variable domain: DTGVSQNPRHKITKRGQNVTFRCDPISEHNRLYWYRQTLGQGPEFLTYFQNEAQLEKSRLLSDRFSAERPKGSFSTLEIQRTEQGDSAMYLCASSGGTEGAQYFGPGTRLLVL.

The chain combines TRBV7-2 with TRBJ1-1; TRBD1 matches 7 bases. This CDR3 comprises 15 residues. CDR1 SGHTA and CDR2 FQGNSA come from the germline V gene. Trimming at V came to 5 bases and at J to 0 bases, leaving 6 bases not matched to a gene. CDR3 nucleotides: TGTGCCAGCAGCCCACAACAGGGGCTGAACACTGAAGCTTTCTTT. This codes for CASSPQQGLNTEAFF. Based on the CDR3 plus reference TRBV7-2 and TRBJ1-1, the full variable domain is GAGVSQSPSNKVTEKGKDVELRCDPISGHTALYWYRQSLGQGLEFLIYFQGNSAPDKSGLPSDRFSAERTGGSVSTLTIQRTQQEDSAVYLCASSPQQGLNTEAFFGQGTRLTVV.

This chain joins TRBV28 and TRBJ2-7; 11 positions agree with TRBD2. Germline V CDR1 and CDR2: MDHEN, SYDVKM. V lost 6 bases to trimming and J lost 0 bases; unmatched junction nucleotides: 7. This CDR3 is 16 amino acids long. The CDR3, as DNA: TGTGCCAGCAGATTTAGCGGGGGGGCGAGCTCCTACGAGCAGTACTTC. As protein: CASRFSGGASSYEQYF.

This clone has a count of ten or more. V usage is TRBV7-8 and J usage is TRBJ2-2; D ambiguous. CDR1 SGHVS and CDR2 FQNEAQ come from the germline V gene. The CDR3 covers 12 residues. Trimming shortened V by 6 bases and J by 7 bases, and 9 bases separated the two germline ends. The CDR3 here is CASRFQIGELFF. CDR3 sequence (DNA): TGTGCCAGCAGGTTCCAGATCGGGGAGCTGTTTTTT. Full variable domain (missing parts from reference TRBV7-8 and TRBJ2-2): GAGVSQSPRYKVAKRGQDVALRCDPISGHVSLFWYQQALGQGPEFLTYFQNEAQLDKSGLPSDRFFAERPEGSVSTLKIQRTQQEDSAVYLCASRFQIGELFFGEGSRLTVL.

This clone was seen at least ten times. This chain joins TRBV21-1 and TRBJ2-7; TRBD2 is the table's D call, not checked against the DNA. TRBV21-1 is a pseudogene. The length of the CDR3 is 16 residues. This chain's CDR3 is CASSILTSGRAYEQYV. The DNA of the CDR3 is TGTGCCAGCAGCATCCTGACTAGCGGGAGAGCCTACGAGCAGTACGTC.

This clone was counted only a few times. The V gene is TRBV11-3, the J gene TRBJ2-1, with D hard to call. This CDR3 region has 15 residues. Germline V lookup: CDR1 SGHNT, CDR2 YENEEA. Deletions cut 5 bases from V and 0 bases from J, with 11 bases between. CDR3 DNA: TGTGCCAGCAGCCCTACCCGGAGCTCCTACAATGAGCAGTTCTTC. It codes for CASSPTRSSYNEQFF.